Listed below are T cell receptor beta chains from one sample, sequenced in a study of T-cell reconstitution after alpha-beta-depleted transplantation in children. TCRdb fed the PCR reads into MiXCR, producing one record per CDR3 protein. The table records 95,000 to 150,000 distinct CDR3 sequences, more than 20% of them present only once. The source was PBMCs, mostly from graft donor cells, collected 180 days after TCRalphabeta/CD19-depleted stem cell transplant. These receptors were obtained from a male patient aged 2-15 years who had a stem cell transplant for chronic granulomatous disease, so the T cells may come from the graft donor. Each CDR3 is given with its conserved first and last residue. The D gene is left open where the match is weak. Part of the rows lack a size; the others show once, few, many or a class for expanded clones.

abundance: many; j_gene: TRBJ2-7; v_gene: TRBV29-1; d_gene: TRBD1; CDR3aa: CSVQGAVAYEQYF; CDR3nt: TGCAGCGTTCAGGGGGCGGTGGCCTACGAGCAGTACTTC
abundance: many; j_gene: TRBJ2-5; v_gene: TRBV25-1; d_gene: NA; CDR3aa: CASGGREDYETQYF; CDR3nt: TGTGCCAGCGGGGGCCGAGAGGACTACGAGACCCAGTACTTC
abundance: NA; j_gene: TRBJ1-1; v_gene: TRBV7-9; d_gene: TRBD1; CDR3aa: CAGKYRGGMNTEAFF; CDR3nt: TGTGCCGGAAAATACAGGGGAGGTATGAACACTGAAGCTTTCTTT
abundance: few; j_gene: TRBJ2-1; v_gene: TRBV7-8; d_gene: TRBD1; CDR3aa: CASSLAGQTHNEQFF; CDR3nt: TGTGCCAGCAGCTTAGCGGGACAGACACACAATGAGCAGTTCTTC
abundance: NA; j_gene: TRBJ2-1; v_gene: TRBV9; d_gene: TRBD2; CDR3aa: CASSVHGTRGNEQFF; CDR3nt: TGTGCCAGCAGCGTCCACGGGACTAGGGGGAATGAGCAGTTCTTC
abundance: few; j_gene: TRBJ2-7; v_gene: TRBV7-2; d_gene: NA; CDR3aa: CATCENNYEQYF; CDR3nt: TGTGCCACCTGCGAAAACAACTACGAGCAGTACTTC
abundance: NA; j_gene: TRBJ1-4; v_gene: TRBV12-3/TRBV12-4; d_gene: TRBD1; CDR3aa: CASSSTRTGGSHTTNEKLFF; CDR3nt: TGTGCCAGCAGTTCCACGAGGACAGGGGGCTCCCACACAACTAATGAAAAACTGTTTTTT
abundance: few; j_gene: TRBJ1-2; v_gene: TRBV27; d_gene: NA; CDR3aa: CASSSLSGDGYTF; CDR3nt: TGTGCCAGCAGTAGCCTTTCAGGGGATGGCTACACCTTC
abundance: NA; j_gene: TRBJ2-4; v_gene: TRBV29-1; d_gene: TRBD2; CDR3aa: CSVAGLGIENIQYF; CDR3nt: TGCAGCGTGGCGGGACTAGGGATCGAGAACATTCAGTACTTC
abundance: NA; j_gene: TRBJ1-2; v_gene: TRBV7-2; d_gene: NA; CDR3aa: CASSPQGYYGYTF; CDR3nt: TGTGCCAGCAGCCCGCAGGGGTATTATGGCTACACCTTC
abundance: NA; j_gene: TRBJ1-4; v_gene: TRBV20-1; d_gene: NA; CDR3aa: CSTEGLREEKLFF; CDR3nt: TGCAGCACAGAGGGGCTTAGGGAGGAAAAACTGTTTTTT
abundance: NA; j_gene: TRBJ2-1; v_gene: TRBV28; d_gene: TRBD1; CDR3aa: CASSSNSGQGPAEQFF; CDR3nt: TGTGCCAGCAGCTCCAATTCGGGACAGGGTCCTGCTGAGCAGTTCTTC
abundance: few; j_gene: TRBJ2-7; v_gene: TRBV20-1; d_gene: NA; CDR3aa: CSARDPWTAYEQYF; CDR3nt: TGCAGTGCTAGAGATCCATGGACGGCCTACGAGCAGTACTTC
abundance: NA; j_gene: TRBJ2-1; v_gene: TRBV7-9; d_gene: NA; CDR3aa: CASSPASVAEQFF; CDR3nt: TGTGCCAGCAGCCCCGCCAGCGTCGCAGAGCAGTTCTTC
abundance: many; j_gene: TRBJ2-2; v_gene: TRBV6-5; d_gene: NA; CDR3aa: CASSYWDWTPGELFF; CDR3nt: TGTGCCAGCAGTTACTGGGACTGGACCCCCGGGGAGCTGTTTTTT
abundance: NA; j_gene: TRBJ2-1; v_gene: TRBV24-1; d_gene: NA; CDR3aa: CATSDQRAGGNEQFF; CDR3nt: TGTGCCACCAGTGACCAGAGGGCCGGGGGAAATGAGCAGTTCTTC
abundance: many; j_gene: TRBJ2-7; v_gene: TRBV21-1; d_gene: NA; CDR3aa: CASSKGGGHSF; CDR3nt: TGTGCCAGCAGCAAAGGAGGGGGACACAGCTTC
abundance: many; j_gene: TRBJ2-7; v_gene: TRBV28; d_gene: NA; CDR3aa: CASTLGGRVEQYF; CDR3nt: TGTGCCAGCACCCTAGGGGGGAGGGTCGAGCAGTACTTC
abundance: NA; j_gene: TRBJ2-7; v_gene: TRBV5-1; d_gene: NA; CDR3aa: CASSLAAGWANEQYF; CDR3nt: TGCGCCAGCAGCTTGGCGGCGGGCTGGGCGAACGAGCAGTACTTC
abundance: few; j_gene: TRBJ2-1; v_gene: TRBV7-9; d_gene: TRBD1; CDR3aa: CASLNRDRGRNEQFF; CDR3nt: TGTGCCAGCCTCAACCGGGACAGGGGGCGTAATGAGCAGTTCTTC
abundance: NA; j_gene: TRBJ2-3; v_gene: TRBV4-1; d_gene: TRBD2; CDR3aa: CASSASGGASDTQYF; CDR3nt: TGCGCCAGCAGCGCTAGCGGGGGGGCCTCAGATACGCAGTATTTT
abundance: NA; j_gene: TRBJ2-1; v_gene: TRBV30; d_gene: TRBD2; CDR3aa: CAWRGLAGNEQFF; CDR3nt: TGTGCCTGGAGGGGACTAGCGGGAAATGAGCAGTTCTTC
abundance: NA; j_gene: TRBJ2-3; v_gene: TRBV29-1; d_gene: NA; CDR3aa: CSVVGPFRSTDTQYF; CDR3nt: TGCAGCGTTGTAGGGCCGTTCCGGAGCACAGATACGCAGTATTTT
abundance: many; j_gene: TRBJ2-7; v_gene: TRBV5-6; d_gene: NA; CDR3aa: CASSPLDTYYEQYF; CDR3nt: TGTGCCAGCAGCCCGCTGGACACTTACTACGAGCAGTACTTC
abundance: many; j_gene: TRBJ1-1; v_gene: TRBV29-1; d_gene: NA; CDR3aa: CSVVREVTEAFF; CDR3nt: TGCAGCGTTGTTAGGGAGGTTACTGAAGCTTTCTTT
abundance: NA; j_gene: TRBJ2-3; v_gene: TRBV4-3; d_gene: NA; CDR3aa: CASSQARTTDTQYF; CDR3nt: TGCGCCAGCAGCCAAGCAAGGACCACAGATACGCAGTATTTT
abundance: many; j_gene: TRBJ2-1; v_gene: TRBV5-1; d_gene: NA; CDR3aa: CASSLMREYYNEQFF; CDR3nt: TGCGCCAGCAGCTTGATGCGGGAATATTACAATGAGCAGTTCTTC
abundance: many; j_gene: TRBJ2-7; v_gene: TRBV5-1; d_gene: NA; CDR3aa: CASSVPGTFDEQYF; CDR3nt: TGCGCCAGCAGCGTCCCCGGGACCTTCGACGAGCAGTACTTC
abundance: NA; j_gene: TRBJ2-1; v_gene: TRBV12-3/TRBV12-4; d_gene: NA; CDR3aa: CASSSAGLYNEQFF; CDR3nt: TGTGCCAGCAGTTCCGCCGGGTTATACAATGAGCAGTTCTTC
abundance: many; j_gene: TRBJ2-5; v_gene: TRBV12-3/TRBV12-4; d_gene: TRBD1; CDR3aa: CASSLMGQSGETQYF; CDR3nt: TGTGCCAGCAGTTTAATGGGACAGAGTGGGGAGACCCAGTACTTC
abundance: NA; j_gene: TRBJ1-5; v_gene: TRBV28; d_gene: TRBD1; CDR3aa: CASAEGDRSNQPQHF; CDR3nt: TGTGCCAGCGCCGAGGGGGACAGAAGCAATCAGCCCCAGCATTTT
abundance: many; j_gene: TRBJ1-5; v_gene: TRBV20-1; d_gene: NA; CDR3aa: CSAVRDPNQPQHF; CDR3nt: TGCAGTGCTGTCCGGGACCCTAATCAGCCCCAGCATTTT
abundance: NA; j_gene: TRBJ2-4; v_gene: TRBV29-1; d_gene: NA; CDR3aa: CSVAAGENIQYF; CDR3nt: TGCAGCGTTGCCGCAGGGGAAAACATTCAGTACTTC
abundance: NA; j_gene: TRBJ2-2; v_gene: TRBV12-3/TRBV12-4; d_gene: NA; CDR3aa: CASWVRGTGELFF; CDR3nt: TGTGCCAGCTGGGTGCGAGGCACCGGGGAGCTGTTTTTT
abundance: many; j_gene: TRBJ2-7; v_gene: TRBV20-1; d_gene: TRBD1; CDR3aa: CSAGQGISYEQYF; CDR3nt: TGCAGTGCCGGACAGGGGATCTCCTACGAGCAGTACTTC
abundance: few; j_gene: TRBJ2-2; v_gene: TRBV27; d_gene: NA; CDR3aa: CASSLLGANANTGELFF; CDR3nt: TGTGCCAGCAGTTTGTTGGGGGCGAACGCGAACACCGGGGAGCTGTTTTTT
abundance: many; j_gene: TRBJ2-1; v_gene: TRBV12-3/TRBV12-4; d_gene: NA; CDR3aa: CASSPEGPYNEQFF; CDR3nt: TGTGCCAGCAGTCCTGAGGGACCATACAATGAGCAGTTCTTC
abundance: many; j_gene: TRBJ1-1; v_gene: TRBV20-1; d_gene: NA; CDR3aa: CSANPVTEAFF; CDR3nt: TGCAGTGCTAACCCCGTCACTGAAGCTTTCTTT
abundance: many; j_gene: TRBJ2-7; v_gene: TRBV5-1; d_gene: TRBD2; CDR3aa: CASSRGTSGAYEQYF; CDR3nt: TGCGCCAGCAGCCGGGGGACTAGCGGGGCCTACGAGCAGTACTTC
abundance: many; j_gene: TRBJ2-2; v_gene: TRBV5-1; d_gene: NA; CDR3aa: CASSLETGTGELFF; CDR3nt: TGCGCCAGCAGCTTGGAGACGGGCACCGGGGAGCTGTTTTTT
abundance: many; j_gene: TRBJ2-4; v_gene: TRBV29-1; d_gene: NA; CDR3aa: CSVDLGAEGIQYF; CDR3nt: TGCAGCGTTGATTTGGGGGCTGAGGGCATTCAGTACTTC
abundance: few; j_gene: TRBJ2-6; v_gene: TRBV12-3/TRBV12-4; d_gene: NA; CDR3aa: CAAWNPANVLTF; CDR3nt: TGTGCCGCCTGGAATCCGGCCAACGTCCTGACTTTC
abundance: few; j_gene: TRBJ1-1; v_gene: TRBV4-2; d_gene: NA; CDR3aa: CASSQDVTNTEAFF; CDR3nt: TGTGCCAGCAGCCAAGATGTCACGAACACTGAAGCTTTCTTT
abundance: many; j_gene: TRBJ2-3; v_gene: TRBV5-1; d_gene: NA; CDR3aa: CASSGLAGDTQYF; CDR3nt: TGCGCCAGCAGCGGGCTAGCAGGAGATACGCAGTATTTT
abundance: few; j_gene: TRBJ2-2; v_gene: TRBV4-2; d_gene: NA; CDR3aa: CASSQVGANTGELFF; CDR3nt: TGTGCCAGCAGCCAAGTGGGGGCGAACACCGGGGAGCTGTTTTTT
abundance: few; j_gene: TRBJ2-7; v_gene: TRBV7-2; d_gene: TRBD1; CDR3aa: CASSLVRDSAYEQYF; CDR3nt: TGTGCCAGCAGCTTAGTTAGGGACAGCGCCTACGAGCAGTACTTC
abundance: NA; j_gene: TRBJ1-4; v_gene: TRBV6-2/TRBV6-3; d_gene: NA; CDR3aa: CASGTGKLFF; CDR3nt: TGTGCCAGCGGCACCGGGAAACTGTTTTTT
abundance: NA; j_gene: TRBJ1-3; v_gene: TRBV10-1; d_gene: NA; CDR3aa: CASSEGLPSGNTIYF; CDR3nt: TGCGCCAGCAGTGAGGGACTTCCCTCTGGAAACACCATATATTTT
abundance: few; j_gene: TRBJ2-1; v_gene: TRBV12-3/TRBV12-4; d_gene: TRBD1; CDR3aa: CASRPGTGGNNEQFF; CDR3nt: TGTGCCAGCAGACCCGGGACAGGGGGAAACAATGAGCAGTTCTTC
abundance: many; j_gene: TRBJ1-3; v_gene: TRBV15; d_gene: NA; CDR3aa: CATSRDPPGNTIYF; CDR3nt: TGTGCCACCAGCAGAGATCCGCCTGGAAACACCATATATTTT
abundance: NA; j_gene: TRBJ2-3; v_gene: TRBV12-3/TRBV12-4; d_gene: NA; CDR3aa: CASSLPGDTQYF; CDR3nt: TGTGCCAGCAGTTTGCCCGGAGATACGCAGTATTTT
abundance: NA; j_gene: TRBJ2-5; v_gene: TRBV12-3/TRBV12-4; d_gene: NA; CDR3aa: CASSNRDLQETQYF; CDR3nt: TGTGCCAGCAGTAACCGGGACTTACAAGAGACCCAGTACTTC
abundance: few; j_gene: TRBJ2-7; v_gene: TRBV27; d_gene: NA; CDR3aa: CASSPGHTYEQYF; CDR3nt: TGTGCCAGCAGCCCGGGACACACCTACGAGCAGTACTTC
abundance: many; j_gene: TRBJ2-1; v_gene: TRBV29-1; d_gene: NA; CDR3aa: CSVESRTTYNEQFF; CDR3nt: TGCAGCGTTGAAAGTAGGACAACCTACAATGAGCAGTTCTTC
abundance: NA; j_gene: TRBJ1-5; v_gene: TRBV20-1; d_gene: NA; CDR3aa: CSARDPSGAQPQHF; CDR3nt: TGCAGTGCTAGAGATCCGAGTGGAGCCCAGCCCCAGCATTTT